This TCR beta chain was captured in a study of cytomegalovirus exposure and HLA in healthy donors. Study-level findings and limits: Later analysis identified about 17,000 TCR beta sequences associated with HLA alleles, using a false discovery rate threshold of 0.05. A missense DCLRE1C variant was associated with V- and J-gene trimming of TCR beta chains in a later analysis, and an independent cohort replicated the association. In vitro data verified a few CMV-associated chains as specific for CMV antigens.

Use of 60 Vbeta and 13 Jbeta primers characterized the PCR. Repertoires were generated with immunoSEQ multiplex PCR, while TCRdb's copy carries only in-frame clones and drops some. The table lists about 110,000 clones, around 73% of them singletons. This clone was picked up one time. Its specificity is not known. Source material: PBMCs. This receptor was obtained from a man aged 25 to 40 in good health and CMV-seronegative.

The CDR3 here is CAWSTANQPQHF. The CDR3 nucleotides are TGTGCCTGGAGCACAGCCAATCAGCCCCAGCATTTT. The chain couples TRBV30 to TRBJ1-5, with D unclear. This CDR3 comprises 12 residues. The V gene's germline CDR1 is GTSNPN and CDR2 SVGIG (reference sequence). V lost 3 bases and J lost 3, with 6 bases in between.